The 16 T cell receptor beta chains presented below share a single source sample, sequenced in a study of blood T cell repertoires in COVID-19. The method was immunoSEQ multiplex PCR; TCRdb's version includes in-frame clones alone and lacks a portion of them. In the table there are 200,000 to 300,000 clones, roughly 87% of which are singletons. The sample taken for sequencing was peripheral blood. The origin of the receptors is a man in his sixties who had recovered from COVID-19.

V and J are TRBV5-6 and TRBJ2-2, with 15 nucleotides matching TRBD2. The germline CDR1 and CDR2 sequences are SGHDT and YYEEEE. The CDR3 loop spans 18 amino acids. V dropped 0 bases and J dropped 3; count of bases not matched to a gene: 3. The CDR3 spells CASSLGTSGGAHTGELFF. CDR3 coding DNA: TGTGCCAGCAGCTTGGGGACTAGCGGGGGGGCCCACACCGGGGAGCTGTTTTTT.

The chain carries TRBV19 and TRBJ1-6; unclear D gene. Germline CDR1 is LNHDA and CDR2 is SQIVND (reference sequence). Trimming pared 5 bases from V and 5 bases from J, leaving 10 bases between. The CDR3 is 14 residues long. CDR3 amino acids: CASSQFRDNSPLHF. Written as DNA, the CDR3 is TGTGCCAGTAGTCAGTTCCGGGATAATTCACCCCTCCACTTT.

This clone was detected a few times. The rearrangement joins TRBV21-1 to TRBJ1-1. TRBV21-1 is a pseudogene. The CDR3 contains 12 residues. The CDR3 reads CASSRAGVVAFF. DNA for the CDR3: TGTGCCAGCAGCCGAGCGGGAGTGGTAGCTTTCTTT.

V and J are TRBV6-6 and TRBJ2-3, with 11 bases identical to TRBD1. The trim removed 9 bases at V and 3 bases at J, leaving 8 bases unmatched. Germline V gives CDR1 MNHNY, CDR2 SVGAGI (reference sequence). This CDR3 spans 15 amino acids. The chain's CDR3 is CASGDRDRGTDTQYF. DNA of the CDR3: TGTGCCAGTGGGGACAGGGACAGGGGGACAGATACGCAGTATTTT.

The V gene is TRBV12-5, the J gene TRBJ2-3; 9 bases line up with TRBD1. Per the germline V gene, CDR1 is LGHNT and CDR2 is FRNRAP. There are 17 residues in the CDR3. The trim removed 3 bases at V and 3 bases at J, leaving 10 bases unmatched. The CDR3 bases are TGTGCTAGTGGTTTAGCATACTCCGGGACAGGGACAGATACGCAGTATTTT. Protein product: CASGLAYSGTGTDTQYF.

The chain combines TRBV5-1 with TRBJ1-3; a weak D match, TRBD1 (6 bases). Germline V gene data show CDR1 as SGHRS and CDR2 as YFSETQ. The CDR3 is 15 residues long. Trimming removed 0 bases at V and 0 bases at J, with 7 bases between. CDR3 in amino acids: CASSLGTASGNTIYF. CDR3 bases: TGCGCCAGCAGCTTGGGGACAGCCTCTGGAAACACCATATATTTT.

This CDR3 is CASSQRGGRLRGYTF. The DNA for the CDR3 is TGTGCCAGCAGCCAACGGGGGGGGCGACTACGAGGCTACACCTTC. This rearrangement joins TRBV3-1 (or the pseudogene TRBV3-2) to TRBJ1-2, with D possibly matching TRBD1 (6 bases). From germline, CDR1 is LGHDT and CDR2 YNNKEL (reference sequence). V lost 2 bases, J lost 8 bases, and 18 bases lay in between. The CDR3 spans 15 residues.

This clone was counted once. This sequence joins TRBV5-6 and TRBJ1-6, with TRBD1 matching over 8 bases. From germline, CDR1 is SGHDT and CDR2 YYEEEE. This CDR3 contains 16 residues. With V trimmed by 3 bases and J by 2 bases, 4 bases remained unmatched. The chain's CDR3 is CASSSRQGTYNSPLHF. The CDR3, as DNA: TGTGCCAGCAGCTCGCGACAGGGGACCTATAATTCACCCCTCCACTTT.

The chain links TRBV11-2 to TRBJ2-7; 9 bases fit TRBD2. The germline V gene has CDR1 SGHAT and CDR2 FQNNGV. There are 14 residues in the CDR3. Trimming cost V 5 bases and J 0 bases; bases outside gene matches: 2. CDR3: CASSPSGASYEQYF. The CDR3 region has the DNA TGTGCCAGCAGCCCTAGCGGGGCCTCCTACGAGCAGTACTTC.

This rearrangement joins TRBV2 to TRBJ1-3; a weak D match, TRBD1 (5 bases). Germline V gene sequence: CDR1 SNHLY, CDR2 FYNNEI. This CDR3 is built from 15 residues. V was pared by 2 bases and J by 0 bases, with 8 bases between. The CDR3 DNA reads TGTGCCAGCAGTGAACAGGGATACTCTGGAAACACCATATATTTT. It translates to CASSEQGYSGNTIYF. Full variable domain (missing parts from reference TRBV2 and TRBJ1-3): EPEVTQTPSHQVTQMGQEVILRCVPISNHLYFYWYRQILGQKVEFLVSFYNNEISEKSEIFDDQFSVERPDGSNFTLKIRSTKLEDSAMYFCASSEQGYSGNTIYFGEGSWLTVV.

This chain joins TRBV10-2 and TRBJ1-6; D remains unclear. Germline-derived CDR1 and CDR2 are WSHSY and SAAADI. The CDR3 length is 15 residues. Trimming removed 6 bases from V and 6 bases from J, with 15 bases in between. The CDR3 DNA sequence: TGCGCCAGCAGCCTGAGCTGGGAGACTAATTCACCCCTCCACTTT. Encoded protein: CASSLSWETNSPLHF.

The CDR3 DNA reads TGTGCCAGCTCACTAATGAATAGTGAAAAACTGTTTTTT. As protein: CASSLMNSEKLFF. The chain links TRBV18 to TRBJ1-4; D gene unclear. In germline, CDR1 is KGHSH, CDR2 LQKENI. Trimming shortened V by 4 bases and J by 7 bases, and 10 bases separated the two germline ends. The CDR3 loop spans 13 amino acids.

This clone has just a few counts. The chain employs TRBV7-2 and TRBJ1-1; a possible D gene is TRBD1 (5 bases). Per the germline V gene, CDR1 is SGHTA and CDR2 is FQGNSA. Trimming took 2 bases from V and 4 from J, leaving 14 bases between them. This CDR3 comprises 15 residues. The CDR3 nucleotides read TGTGCCAGCAGCTTACTTAGCCAGGGAGGCACTGAAGCTTTCTTT. Translated: CASSLLSQGGTEAFF.

This clone was seen a single time. This sequence joins TRBV6-5 and TRBJ1-4; TRBD1 matches 9 bases. Germline CDR1 MNHEY, CDR2 SVGAGI. The J segment lost 8 bases and the V segment lost 3 bases, leaving 7 bases of the junction unmatched. The CDR3 is made up of 15 amino acids. The DNA of the CDR3 is TGTGCCAGCAGTTATCACCGGGACAGGGAAGAAAAACTGTTTTTT. This sequence encodes CASSYHRDREEKLFF.

This clone has only one observation. The chain employs TRBV24-1 and TRBJ1-5, with D uncertain. The CDR3 has 16 amino acids. V gave up 3 bases and J gave up 0 bases, with 11 bases separating them. From germline, CDR1 is KGHDR and CDR2 SFDVKD. This chain's CDR3 is CATSDRGLISNQPQHF. Written as DNA, the CDR3 is TGTGCCACCAGTGATCGTGGACTGATTAGCAATCAGCCCCAGCATTTT.

A note on this clone: The sample holds other DNA sequences that translate to the same CDR3. V and J are TRBV5-1 and TRBJ2-1, with D possibly being TRBD1 (5 bases). V lost 0 bases, J lost 10 bases, and 5 bases lay in between. Germline assignment: CDR1 SGHRS and CDR2 YFSETQ. The CDR3 has 11 amino acids. CDR3 protein: CASSLDREQFF. The CDR3 DNA follows: TGCGCCAGCAGCTTGGACAGGGAGCAGTTCTTC.